The clone carrying this T cell receptor (beta chain) was counted only a few times. TCRdb re-analysed the RT-PCR reads in MiXCR, keeping a single row per CDR3 protein. The sample records 650,000 to 800,000 distinct CDR3 sequences, 13% to 15% being singletons. The V end was cut by 3 bases, the J end by 2 bases, with 15 bases between. Germline CDR1 and CDR2: SGHDT and YYEEEE. The CDR3 has 16 amino acids. The source is a female donor in good health, serving as a healthy control. The chain combines TRBV5-6 with TRBJ1-5; possible D gene TRBD1, 6 bases. The sample comprised memory CD4+ T cells from blood. The CDR3 region has the DNA TGTGCCAGCAGCTCGTACAGGGCCCATCGCAATCAGCCCCAGCATTTT. Translated: CASSSYRAHRNQPQHF.